This T cell receptor beta chain was identified during a study of blood T cell repertoires in COVID-19. Study-level background: Acute and convalescent COVID-19 samples came from the United States, Italy and Spain. PBMCs, B-cell-depleted T cells, or T cells provided the cDNA or gDNA that made up the material.

The V segment lost 3 bases and the J segment 6 bases; nucleotides outside the gene matches: 7. Germline assignment: CDR1 SNHLY and CDR2 FYNNEI. The CDR3 runs 15 residues. Methods used by the authors: Amplifying reference gene primers gave estimates of nucleated cell counts. Assay used: immunoSEQ multiplex PCR; TCRdb lists only in-frame clones, some missing. V and J calls and clone size are those listed in that table; D and trimming were worked out from the DNA. Found here are hundreds of thousands of clones, 85% to 90% of them singletons; the top ten hold approximately 10%. Seattle participants joined during active infection and were tracked over time.

The rearrangement uses TRBV2 and TRBJ1-2; TRBD1 matches 10 bases. This receptor was identified in a man aged 50-60 years with COVID-19, enrolled during active disease. The sample comprised peripheral blood. The CDR3 DNA follows: TGTGCCAGCAGTGAGGGACAGGGGAGGGAAAATGGCTACACCTTC. Translation: CASSEGQGRENGYTF. Based on the CDR3 plus reference TRBV2 and TRBJ1-2, the full variable domain is EPEVTQTPSHQVTQMGQEVILRCVPISNHLYFYWYRQILGQKVEFLVSFYNNEISEKSEIFDDQFSVERPDGSNFTLKIRSTKLEDSAMYFCASSEGQGRENGYTFGSGTRLTVV.